These 21 T cell receptor beta chains were sequenced from one sample in a study of cytomegalovirus exposure and HLA in healthy donors. The PCR contained 60 Vbeta and 13 Jbeta primers. Here immunoSEQ multiplex PCR was the method, and the copy in TCRdb shows in-frame clones only, minus some. The sample has 150,000 to 200,000 clones, around 68% seen once. Source material: PBMCs. The receptors come from a man younger than 40 in good health and CMV-seropositive.

There are a few counts of this clone. The chain carries TRBV7-2 and TRBJ2-5; 10 nucleotides align to TRBD2. CDR1 and CDR2 from the germline V gene are SGHTA and FQGNSA. Trimming cost V 5 bases and J 4 bases; bases outside gene matches: 10. This CDR3 spans 16 amino acids. The DNA of the CDR3 is TGTGCCAGCAGCAAAGGAGCGGGAGGGCGTGTAGAGACCCAGTACTTC. Protein sequence: CASSKGAGGRVETQYF.

The chain carries TRBV13 and TRBJ1-1; possible D gene TRBD1, 5 bases. The CDR3 covers 14 residues. CDR1 and CDR2 (germline): PRHDT, FYEKMQ (reference sequence). V lost 2 bases to trimming and J lost 4 bases, with 11 bases between them. The DNA of the CDR3 is TGTGCCAGCAGCTTACCGGGGGTGGCCACTGAAGCTTTCTTT. This sequence encodes CASSLPGVATEAFF. Full variable domain (rest looked up from reference TRBV13 and TRBJ1-1): AAGVIQSPRHLIKEKRETATLKCYPIPRHDTVYWYQQGPGQDPQFLISFYEKMQSDKGSIPDRFSAQQFSDYHSELNMSSLELGDSALYFCASSLPGVATEAFFGQGTRLTVV.

The rearrangement uses TRBV2 and TRBJ1-2, with D perhaps matching TRBD1 (5 bases). Germline CDR1 is SNHLY and CDR2 is FYNNEI. The CDR3 runs to 12 residues. The V gene lost 8 bases and the J gene lost 3 bases, with 10 bases spanning the gap. Here the CDR3 reads CASAQADYGYTF. The CDR3, as DNA: TGTGCCAGCGCACAGGCTGACTATGGCTACACCTTC.

This rearrangement joins TRBV6-1 to TRBJ2-7; 7 nucleotides match TRBD2. Per the germline V gene, CDR1 is MNHNS and CDR2 is SASEGT. J gave up 3 bases and V 5 bases, and 10 bases lay outside the gene matches. CDR3 length: 15 residues. This CDR3 reads CASSPRLASSYEQYF. Written as DNA, the CDR3 is TGTGCCAGCAGTCCCCGACTAGCTTCAAGCTACGAGCAGTACTTC.

The chain combines TRBV25-1 with TRBJ1-2, with D possibly TRBD1 on 6 matching bases. Between the trimmed V and J ends, which lost 2 bases and 8 bases, there was a span of 18 bases. Looked up from germline, CDR1 is MGHDK and CDR2 is SYGVNS. There are 15 residues in the CDR3. The CDR3 DNA is TGTGCCAGCAGTGAAAGGGGGGGGCCAGGAGGAGGCTACACCTTC. Residues: CASSERGGPGGGYTF.

V gene TRBV7-8 combines with J gene TRBJ1-5, with D perhaps matching TRBD1 (5 bases). The CDR3 is 16 amino acids. V dropped 1 base and J dropped 0 bases, with 10 bases sitting between them. Germline values: CDR1 SGHVS, CDR2 FQNEAQ. The CDR3 coding sequence is TGTGCCAGCAGCTTAGGCAGGGCTTATAGCAATCAGCCCCAGCATTTT. As protein: CASSLGRAYSNQPQHF.

This chain joins TRBV29-1 and TRBJ2-7; D is undetermined. The CDR3 is made up of 13 amino acids. Germline CDR1 is SQVTM and CDR2 is ANQGSEA. V was pared by 3 bases and J by 5 bases, with 14 bases between. Written as DNA, the CDR3 is TGCAGCGTTGACCCTAAAACAGATCACGAGCAGTACTTC. This sequence encodes CSVDPKTDHEQYF.

V gene TRBV19 combines with J gene TRBJ2-3, with TRBD2 matching 10 bases. V lost 6 bases and J lost 4; bases outside the gene matches: 4. Germline V lookup: CDR1 LNHDA, CDR2 SQIVND (reference sequence). The CDR3 loop spans 14 amino acids. The CDR3 is CASRSGRDADTQYF. The CDR3 nucleotides read TGTGCCAGTAGGAGCGGGAGGGATGCAGATACGCAGTATTTT.

V usage is TRBV4-2 and J usage is TRBJ2-3, with TRBD1 as a possible D gene (5 bases). This CDR3 has 16 residues. Germline CDR1 is LGHNA and CDR2 is YNFKEQ. The V gene lost 3 bases and the J gene lost 0 bases, with 13 bases spanning the gap. CDR3 region: CASSQGQGTSTDTQYF. In DNA, the CDR3 is TGTGCCAGCAGCCAGGGGCAGGGTACTAGCACAGATACGCAGTATTTT.

The gene calls are TRBV15 and TRBJ2-3; 10 bases map to TRBD2. There are 16 residues in the CDR3. Germline CDR1 LNHNV, CDR2 YYDKDF (reference sequence). V dropped 7 bases and J dropped 7; count of bases not matched to a gene: 14. The CDR3 loop reads CATTTGAGGLENTQYF. The CDR3 DNA sequence: TGTGCCACCACTACGGGAGCGGGAGGGCTTGAGAATACGCAGTATTTT.

This clone has only a few counts. The chain employs TRBV7-3 and TRBJ2-2, with D tentatively TRBD2 (6 bases). Germline V lookup: CDR1 SGHTA, CDR2 FQGTGA. This CDR3 spans 18 amino acids. V shed 0 bases and J shed 0 bases, with 14 bases lying between them. CDR3 DNA sequence: TGTGCCAGCAGCTTAACGGGGGGAGCAGAAACGAACACCGGGGAGCTGTTTTTT. It translates to CASSLTGGAETNTGELFF.

The genes are TRBV6-6 and TRBJ2-1; perhaps TRBD2 as D (6 bases). Trimming shortened V by 4 bases and J by 10 bases, and 11 bases separated the two germline ends. The V gene's germline CDR1 is MNHNY and CDR2 SVGAGI (reference sequence). CDR3 length equals 12 residues. CDR3 in amino acids: CASSSLAGEQFF. The CDR3 bases are TGTGCCAGCAGTTCGCTGGCGGGAGAGCAGTTCTTC.

The genes are TRBV18 and TRBJ2-1, with 10 positions matching TRBD1. The length of the CDR3 is 15 residues. Germline V lookup: CDR1 KGHSH, CDR2 LQKENI. The junction had 5 bases not matched to a gene; V was cut back by 3 bases and J by 6 bases. The CDR3 protein is CASSPGTGDFNEQFF. Here the CDR3 DNA reads TGTGCCAGCTCACCCGGGACAGGGGATTTCAATGAGCAGTTCTTC.

The rearrangement joins TRBV10-3 to TRBJ2-2, with 8 bases identical to TRBD1. The length of the CDR3 is 15 residues. Per the germline V gene, CDR1 is ENHRY and CDR2 is SYGVKD. The trim removed 9 bases at V and 1 base at J, leaving 7 bases unmatched. CDR3 sequence (DNA): TGTGCCATTCGGTGGGGGACAGGGAACACCGGGGAGCTGTTTTTT. This codes for CAIRWGTGNTGELFF.

This clone has only one observation. The junction departs from the called germline gene at one end, perhaps through a read error. This chain links TRBV13 with TRBJ1-3; D possibly corresponds to TRBD1 (6 bases). The CDR3 contains 13 residues. Germline V CDR1 and CDR2: PRHDT, FYEKMQ (reference sequence). The DNA of the CDR3 is TGTGCCAGCAGCTTGGCCGGACAGCCAGCGTTGCATTTT. It specifies CASSLAGQPALHF.

This chain joins TRBV29-1 and TRBJ2-3; TRBD1 might be the D (5 bases). CDR3 length: 12 residues. V gave up 7 bases and J gave up 1 base, with 9 bases separating them. The germline CDR1 and CDR2 sequences are SQVTM and ANQGSEA. The CDR3 spells CSGGSGTDTQYF. The CDR3 DNA reads as TGCAGCGGGGGCTCGGGCACAGATACGCAGTATTTT.

The chain links TRBV10-3 to TRBJ2-2, with 7 positions matching TRBD1. Trimming took 6 bases from V and 3 from J; bases not matched to a gene: 13. Germline V CDR1 and CDR2: ENHRY, SYGVKD. This CDR3 region has 17 residues. CDR3 loop: CAIRPDRVVQDTGELFF. The DNA for the CDR3 is TGTGCCATCAGACCCGACAGGGTGGTACAGGACACCGGGGAGCTGTTTTTT.

V and J are TRBV5-1 and TRBJ2-1, with 14 bases fitting TRBD2. V trimming: 0 bases; J trimming: 8 bases; junction bases outside the gene matches: 10. CDR1 is SGHRS and CDR2 is YFSETQ in the germline V gene. The CDR3 spans 18 residues. The chain's CDR3 is CASSLATTGTSGRYEQFF. In DNA, the CDR3 is TGCGCCAGCAGCTTGGCCACAACCGGGACTAGCGGGAGATATGAGCAGTTCTTC.

The chain links TRBV27 to TRBJ2-1; the match to TRBD1 covers 9 bases. This CDR3 spans 11 amino acids. The J segment lost 12 bases and the V segment lost 5 bases, leaving 2 bases of the junction unmatched. CDR1 and CDR2 (germline): MNHEY, SMNVEV (reference sequence). CDR3 DNA sequence: TGTGCCAGCAGTACGGGACAGGGGCAGTTCTTC. Its protein is CASSTGQGQFF.

V is TRBV7-2 and J is TRBJ2-5; 7 positions match TRBD1. Trimming at V came to 4 bases and at J to 3 bases, leaving 5 bases not matched to a gene. Germline V gene data show CDR1 as SGHTA and CDR2 as FQGNSA. The length of the CDR3 is 14 residues. The CDR3 region is CASSSGQVKETQYF. Here the CDR3 DNA reads TGTGCCAGCAGCTCCGGACAGGTGAAAGAGACCCAGTACTTC.

This clone was observed a few times. The CDR3 region is CASSYPGQGVLEQYF. DNA for the CDR3: TGTGCCAGCAGTTATCCGGGACAGGGGGTTTTGGAGCAGTACTTC. The gene calls are TRBV7-8 and TRBJ2-7; 11 bases fit TRBD1. V gave up 6 bases and J gave up 7 bases; unmatched junction bases: 11. This CDR3 is built from 15 residues. Looked up from germline, CDR1 is SGHVS and CDR2 is FQNEAQ.